This TCR beta chain comes out of a study of shared clonotypes between healthy human individuals. General study results and limits: Some clonotypes were shared by all four sorted-subset donors, while others were not shared. The non-shared ones had lower generation probabilities than the shared ones.

The CDR3 has 13 residues. Per the germline V gene, CDR1 is PRHDT and CDR2 is FYEKMQ (reference sequence). Trimming removed 5 bases from V and 6 bases from J, with 12 bases in between. The split of CD4+ cells yielded CD45RA+ naive and CD45RA-negative memory subsets. The table came from immunoSEQ multiplex PCR; TCRdb's copy has only in-frame clones and leaves some out. The table shows some 2,000,000 clones, with 85% to 95% occurring only once. For this clone: Its specificity is not known.

This receptor was taken from a man younger than 30 in good health. V and J are TRBV13 and TRBJ2-3; D is unclear. The sequenced sample was naive CD4+ T cells sorted from blood. This sample's subset: CD45RA+ positively selected. CDR3 DNA: TGTGCCAGCAGCCCCCCTGTAACTGATACGCAGTATTTT. Translated, it gives CASSPPVTDTQYF. The variable domain in full, with the rest retrieved from reference TRBV13 and TRBJ2-3, is AAGVIQSPRHLIKEKRETATLKCYPIPRHDTVYWYQQGPGQDPQFLISFYEKMQSDKGSIPDRFSAQQFSDYHSELNMSSLELGDSALYFCASSPPVTDTQYFGPGTRLTVL.